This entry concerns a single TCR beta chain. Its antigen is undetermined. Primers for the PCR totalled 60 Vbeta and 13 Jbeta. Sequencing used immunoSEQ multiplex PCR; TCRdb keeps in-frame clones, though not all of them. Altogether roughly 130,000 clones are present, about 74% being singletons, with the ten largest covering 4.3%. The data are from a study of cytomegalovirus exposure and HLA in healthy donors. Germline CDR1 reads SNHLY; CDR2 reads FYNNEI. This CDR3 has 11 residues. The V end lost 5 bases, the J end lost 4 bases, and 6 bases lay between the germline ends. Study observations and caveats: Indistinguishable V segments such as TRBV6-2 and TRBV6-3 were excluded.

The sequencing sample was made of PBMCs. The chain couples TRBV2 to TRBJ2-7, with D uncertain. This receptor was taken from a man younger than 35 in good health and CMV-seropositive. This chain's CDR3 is CASSLFYEQYF. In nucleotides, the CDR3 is TGTGCCAGCAGTCTTTTTTACGAGCAGTACTTC.